This TCR beta chain was sequenced in a study of T cells in Graves' hyperthyroidism and ophthalmopathy. The junction had 5 bases not matched to a gene; V was cut back by 4 bases and J by 9 bases. CDR1 is LGHDT and CDR2 is YNNKEL in the germline V gene (reference sequence). The length of the CDR3 is 13 residues. Participants, patients aged 18 to 65, had newly diagnosed hyperthyroidism with a duration under 2 months. Exclusion of a patient resulted from uncontrolled infection, other autoimmune disease, pregnancy or lactation. Amplified TCR beta CDR3 regions came from RNA transcripts. The study used the HTBI primer set for a first-round RT-PCR of the TCR CDR3. MiXCR, run by TCRdb on the multiplex PCR reads, gives a single entry per CDR3 protein. The table records roughly 660,000 distinct CDR3 sequences, around 15% of them present only once. This clonotype has a count of ten or more.

The chain has TRBV3-1 and TRBJ1-2, with 10 bases fitting TRBD1. The receptor's source is a man aged 50-59 years with Graves' hyperthyroidism. Sample: blood. In nucleotides, the CDR3 is TGTGCCAGCAGCCTTGGGACAGGGGTTAGCTACACCTTC. Encoded protein: CASSLGTGVSYTF.